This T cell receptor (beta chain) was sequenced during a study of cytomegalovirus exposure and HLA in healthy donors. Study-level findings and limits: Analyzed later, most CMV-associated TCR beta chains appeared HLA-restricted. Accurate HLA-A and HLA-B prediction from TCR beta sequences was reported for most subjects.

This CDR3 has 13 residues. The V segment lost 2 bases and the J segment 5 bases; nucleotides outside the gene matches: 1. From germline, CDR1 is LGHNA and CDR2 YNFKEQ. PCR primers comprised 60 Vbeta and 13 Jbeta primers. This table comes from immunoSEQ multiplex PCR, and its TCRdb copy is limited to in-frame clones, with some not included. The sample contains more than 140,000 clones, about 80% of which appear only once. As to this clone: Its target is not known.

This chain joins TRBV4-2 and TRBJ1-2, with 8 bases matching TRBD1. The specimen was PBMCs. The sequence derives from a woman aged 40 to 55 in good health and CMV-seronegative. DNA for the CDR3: TGTGCCAGCAGCCAACAGGGGGCTTATGGCTACACCTTC. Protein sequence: CASSQQGAYGYTF.